These 14 T cell receptor beta chains were all obtained from the same sample, sequenced in a study of blood T cell repertoires in COVID-19. Here immunoSEQ multiplex PCR was the method, and the copy in TCRdb shows in-frame clones only, minus some. Of some 290,000 clones listed, roughly 90% are singletons. Sequences were obtained from peripheral blood. The receptors derive from a woman aged 25 to 39 with COVID-19, enrolled during active disease.

This clone was detected once. The gene calls are TRBV2 and TRBJ1-2; D call uncertain. Germline V gene data show CDR1 as SNHLY and CDR2 as FYNNEI. This CDR3 region has 13 residues. Trimming cost V 6 bases and J 4 bases, with 12 bases left between them. DNA for the CDR3: TGTGCCAGCAGGGGAGAAGACTTCTATGGCTACACCTTC. Its translation: CASRGEDFYGYTF.

The chain joins TRBV11-2 to TRBJ1-2; 10 bases fit TRBD1. Germline V gene data show CDR1 as SGHAT and CDR2 as FQNNGV. The length of the CDR3 is 13 residues. The V gene end was trimmed by 3 bases and the J gene end by 8 bases; junction bases not matched to a gene: 3. The CDR3 loop reads CASSFSTGGGYTF. CDR3 bases: TGTGCCAGCAGCTTCTCGACAGGGGGCGGCTACACCTTC.

The chain combines TRBV12-3 or TRBV12-4 with TRBJ2-2; possibly TRBD2 for D (5 bases). With 7 bases removed from V and 7 bases from J, the gap between germline ends came to 13 bases. The CDR3 spans 13 residues. This chain's CDR3 is CASNHPLVGELFF. Written as DNA, the CDR3 is TGTGCCAGCAACCACCCACTAGTCGGGGAGCTGTTTTTT.

The J gene is TRBJ2-5, the V gene TRBV2, with 7 bases that match TRBD2. J was trimmed by 1 base and V by 7 bases; bases with no gene match: 18. Per the germline V gene, CDR1 is SNHLY and CDR2 is FYNNEI. CDR3 length equals 18 residues. The CDR3 DNA reads as TGTGCCAGCAATGGGAGGGGCCGAACTAAGGCGTTCCAAGAGACCCAGTACTTC. It encodes CASNGRGRTKAFQETQYF.

This clone was observed a single time. The gene calls are TRBV4-1 and TRBJ2-1, with a possible D match to TRBD2 (6 bases). Between the trimmed V and J ends, which lost 0 bases and 2 bases, there was a span of 11 bases. The germline V gene has CDR1 MGHRA and CDR2 YSYEKL. This CDR3 is 16 amino acids long. Here the CDR3 reads CASSQEGRNTYNEQFF. The CDR3, as DNA: TGCGCCAGCAGCCAAGAAGGGAGGAACACCTACAATGAGCAGTTCTTC.

This clone was recorded a few times. The V and J genes are TRBV15 and TRBJ2-7; TRBD1 matches 8 bases. V was clipped by 0 bases and J by 3 bases; unmatched bases: 7. Germline CDR1 and CDR2: LNHNV and YYDKDF (reference sequence). The CDR3 is 16 residues long. This CDR3 is CATSREDRDPIYEQYF. For the CDR3, the DNA is TGTGCCACCAGCAGAGAGGACAGGGACCCCATCTACGAGCAGTACTTC.

This clone appeared a single time. V and J are TRBV23-1 and TRBJ1-6; no definite D call. TRBV23-1 is annotated as an ORF whose role is uncertain. There are 20 residues in the CDR3. V lost 0 bases to trimming and J lost 7 bases, with 25 bases between them. The CDR3 DNA reads TGCGCCAGCAGTCAATCACTAGGAACAGCTAAAGTTCTTCTAAATTCACCCCTCCACTTT. It yields the protein CASSQSLGTAKVLLNSPLHF.

This clone was observed once. The rearrangement uses TRBV6-4 and TRBJ1-2; 7 nucleotides line up with TRBD1. This CDR3 contains 13 residues. Germline assignment: CDR1 MRHNA and CDR2 SNTAGT. The V and J ends lost 2 bases and 4 bases, in that order; junction bases with no gene match: 1. In DNA, the CDR3 is TGTGCCAGCAGTGACGCAGGGGGCTATGGCTACACCTTC. It encodes CASSDAGGYGYTF.

Details on this clone: Other DNA sequences from this sample encode an identical CDR3 as well. The chain recombines TRBV18 with TRBJ1-4; TRBD1 might be the D (5 bases). V lost 2 bases, J lost 5 bases, and 9 bases lay in between. The germline V gene has CDR1 KGHSH and CDR2 LQKENI. The CDR3 runs 14 residues. The CDR3 sequence is CASSPGSGNEKLFF. In nucleotides, the CDR3 is TGTGCCAGCTCACCAGGGTCAGGGAATGAAAAACTGTTTTTT.

The rearrangement joins TRBV4-1 to TRBJ2-1; 10 nucleotides match TRBD1. This CDR3 spans 15 amino acids. Germline values: CDR1 MGHRA, CDR2 YSYEKL. V shed 0 bases and J 6 bases; nucleotides not matched to a gene: 2. The CDR3 region is CASSQDGTGVNEQFF. The CDR3 DNA sequence: TGCGCCAGCAGCCAAGATGGGACAGGGGTCAATGAGCAGTTCTTC.

The sample holds one count of this clone. V usage is TRBV5-6 and J usage is TRBJ1-1, with a possible D match to TRBD1 (6 bases). The CDR3 loop spans 15 amino acids. The V end lost 4 bases, the J end lost 0 bases, and 13 bases lay between the germline ends. In germline, CDR1 is SGHDT, CDR2 YYEEEE. CDR3 loop: CASSPGEGVNTEAFF. DNA of the CDR3: TGTGCCAGCAGCCCGGGGGAGGGGGTGAACACTGAAGCTTTCTTT.

The chain recombines TRBV7-2 with TRBJ1-4, with D possibly TRBD1 on 5 matching bases. V lost 5 bases to trimming and J lost 5 bases, with 15 bases between them. The CDR3 consists of 15 residues. Germline V gene lookup returns CDR1 SGHTA and CDR2 FQGNSA. The CDR3 reads CASSPKGPRNEKLFF. CDR3 bases: TGTGCCAGCAGCCCAAAGGGGCCCCGGAATGAAAAACTGTTTTTT.

This clone has only one observation. This chain uses TRBV18 with TRBJ2-5; no clear D. Germline CDR1 is KGHSH and CDR2 is LQKENI. The CDR3 is made up of 13 amino acids. Trimming removed 1 base at V and 0 bases at J, with 3 bases between. CDR3 sequence: CASSPLYQETQYF. Here the CDR3 DNA reads TGTGCCAGCTCACCACTATACCAAGAGACCCAGTACTTC.

This clone has a single count. The J gene is TRBJ2-2, the V gene TRBV7-9, with a weak D call TRBD1 (6 bases). Germline V gene lookup returns CDR1 SEHNR and CDR2 FQNEAQ (reference sequence). The V and J ends lost 3 bases and 4 bases respectively, with 9 bases between them. CDR3 length: 14 amino acids. This CDR3 is CASSFLRGTGELFF. The CDR3 DNA reads TGTGCCAGCAGCTTCCTCAGGGGCACCGGGGAGCTGTTTTTT.